A selection of T cell receptor beta chains follows, all from one sample in a study of blood T cell repertoires in COVID-19. Sequencing used immunoSEQ multiplex PCR; TCRdb keeps in-frame clones, though not all of them. The table records under 200,000 clones, about 86% of them present only once. The source material was peripheral blood. These receptors originate from a man aged 45-65 years with active or convalescent COVID-19. Both conserved end residues are part of each CDR3. The D gene is left open where the match is weak. Expanded clones are given a class, and other clones once, few, many or no size at all.

d_gene,v_gene,abundance,j_gene,CDR3nt,CDR3aa
.,TRBV2,.,TRBJ2-2,TGTGCCAGCAGTACGGACTCAACCGGGGAGCTGTTTTTT,CASSTDSTGELFF
TRBD1,TRBV7-2,.,TRBJ2-2,TGTGCCAGCAGCTTGGGACAGGGGGTTACCGGGGAGCTGTTTTTT,CASSLGQGVTGELFF
TRBD1,TRBV18,.,TRBJ1-1,TGTGCCAGCTCACTCCCAGGGGGGCCAAACACTGAAGCTTTCTTT,CASSLPGGPNTEAFF
.,TRBV6-2/TRBV6-3,few,TRBJ2-4,TGTGCCAGCAGTTACGACCGGGGGAAAAACATTCAGTACTTC,CASSYDRGKNIQYF
.,TRBV7-2,.,TRBJ2-5,TGTGCCAGCAGCTCCAGGGATTCCTTAGAGACCCAGTACTTC,CASSSRDSLETQYF
TRBD2,TRBV3-1/TRBV3-2,.,TRBJ2-3,TGTGCCAGCAGCCGAAATAGCGGGAGGGCTGCAGATACGCAGTATTTT,CASSRNSGRAADTQYF
.,TRBV2,.,TRBJ1-1,TGTGCCAGCAGTGAGGCTTTAATTTCATACATGAACACTGAAGCTTTCTTT,CASSEALISYMNTEAFF
.,TRBV19,.,TRBJ1-1,TGTGCCAGTAGGGTTTCGGGGGGCACTGAAGCTTTCTTT,CASRVSGGTEAFF
TRBD1,TRBV5-1,.,TRBJ1-5,TGCGCCAGCAGCGTGGGACAGGGGGCTGGTCAGCCCCAGCATTTT,CASSVGQGAGQPQHF
.,TRBV5-6,once,TRBJ1-1,TGTGCCAGCAGCCAGACAGAGGTGGGAAGAGCTTTCTTT,CASSQTEVGRAFF
.,TRBV19,.,TRBJ1-4,TGTGCCAGTAGGCTCCAGGGGCAGGGTGAAAAACTGTTTTTT,CASRLQGQGEKLFF
.,TRBV6-5,.,TRBJ2-7,TGTGCCAGCAGTTACGGGAAGGGTAGAGCGGTCGACGGGCAGTACTTC,CASSYGKGRAVDGQYF
TRBD2,TRBV6-5,.,TRBJ2-7,TGTGCCAGCAGCACTGGACTAGCGGGTAGCTACGAGCAGTACTTC,CASSTGLAGSYEQYF
.,TRBV7-8,.,TRBJ1-2,TGTGCCAGCAGCACCGGACCCGGGACTTACTATGGCTACACCTTC,CASSTGPGTYYGYTF
.,TRBV12-2,.,TRBJ2-7,TGTGCAAGTCGCAACCAGGGGACCGGGACTAGATTATCCTACGAGCAGTACTTC,CASRNQGTGTRLSYEQYF
.,TRBV6-5,.,TRBJ1-1,TGTGCCAGCAGTTATGGTATTGGGAGACAGAACACTGAAGCTTTCTTT,CASSYGIGRQNTEAFF
TRBD2,TRBV2,.,TRBJ2-2,TGTGCCAGCAGTGAAGGGGTAGCGGGGAAATCCGGGGAGCTGTTTTTT,CASSEGVAGKSGELFF
.,TRBV7-9,.,TRBJ2-2,TGTGCCAGGGAACTAGCTCCCGGGGAGCTGTTTTTT,CARELAPGELFF
.,TRBV6-5,.,TRBJ2-4,TGTGCCAGCAGTCCTTCGGTCAACATTCAGTACTTC,CASSPSVNIQYF
TRBD2,TRBV6-2/TRBV6-3,.,TRBJ2-7,TGTGCCAGCAATTACGGGGGGAGTAATGGCGAGCAGTACTTC,CASNYGGSNGEQYF
TRBD1,TRBV5-4,.,TRBJ1-2,TGTGCCAGCAGCTCAGCAACCCAGGGGGCCTATGGCTACACCTTC,CASSSATQGAYGYTF
TRBD2,TRBV24-1,once,TRBJ2-3,TGTGCCACCAGTGACCAGCAAAGCGGGAGGGACACGCAGTATTTT,CATSDQQSGRDTQYF
.,TRBV6-5,.,TRBJ2-7,TGTGCCAGCAGCCTGCGACTAGATCGCTACGAGCAGTACTTC,CASSLRLDRYEQYF
TRBD1,TRBV24-1,.,TRBJ1-5,TGTGCCACCAGTACAGGGGTTCAGCCCCAGCATTTT,CATSTGVQPQHF
.,TRBV10-3,.,TRBJ2-2,TGTGCCATCAATCCGGGACCCAGGGCGGGGACCGGGGAGCTGTTTTTT,CAINPGPRAGTGELFF
TRBD2,TRBV9,.,TRBJ2-3,TGTGCCAGCAGCGTAGCTGTGCTAGCGGTGGGCACAGATACGCAGTATTTT,CASSVAVLAVGTDTQYF
TRBD1,TRBV28,.,TRBJ2-7,TGTGCCAGCAGCCCAGCTGGGACAGGGGGGCGCTACGAGCAGTACTTC,CASSPAGTGGRYEQYF
TRBD2,TRBV18,.,TRBJ2-7,TGTGCCAGCTCACAGACTAGCGGGAGCCCCTACGAGCAGTACTTC,CASSQTSGSPYEQYF
.,TRBV7-9,.,TRBJ2-3,TGTGCCAGCAGCTTCGGAGGGGTCCGCACAGATACGCAGTATTTT,CASSFGGVRTDTQYF
TRBD2,TRBV4-1,.,TRBJ2-3,TGCGCCAGCAGCCGAGGGACTAGCGGAGAGAGCACAGATACGCAGTATTTT,CASSRGTSGESTDTQYF
TRBD1,TRBV7-6,.,TRBJ1-2,TGTGCCAGCAGCTTGGGGGGACAGGGGAACTATGGCTACACCTTC,CASSLGGQGNYGYTF